This T cell receptor (beta chain) emerged from a study of blood T cell repertoires in COVID-19. Across the study: T cells, B-cell-depleted T cells, or PBMCs supplied cDNA or gDNA.

Authors' processing steps: Estimated nucleated cell counts came from reference gene primer amplification. TCRdb's copy holds only in-frame clones and misses some; the assay was immunoSEQ multiplex PCR. D and trimming were read from the DNA, whereas the V and J calls and clone size are those reported in that table. The table has some 230,000 clones, more than 65% seen once. This clone was seen only once. Sequenced sample: peripheral blood. This TCR was sampled from a woman aged 25 to 45 who had recovered from COVID-19.

In DNA form, the CDR3 reads TGTGCCAGCAGTCCCCGGGGTCGGGAAAAACTGTTTTTT. It yields the protein CASSPRGREKLFF. The chain joins TRBV2 to TRBJ1-4, with D unresolved. This CDR3 contains 13 residues. CDR1 is SNHLY and CDR2 is FYNNEI in the germline V gene. Trimming removed 5 bases at V and 8 bases at J, with 12 bases between. The full variable domain, rest sourced from reference TRBV2 and TRBJ1-4, is EPEVTQTPSHQVTQMGQEVILRCVPISNHLYFYWYRQILGQKVEFLVSFYNNEISEKSEIFDDQFSVERPDGSNFTLKIRSTKLEDSAMYFCASSPRGREKLFFGSGTQLSVL.